This TCR beta chain emerged from a study of control samples from healthy donors and cancer patients. The protocol was immunoSEQ multiplex PCR, while the TCRdb copy is restricted to in-frame clones and leaves out a portion. This sample carries about 170,000 clones, 85% to 95% of them seen once, and the ten largest clones take about 4%. Per the germline V gene, CDR1 is KGHSH and CDR2 is LQKENI. V was pared by 1 base and J by 6 bases, with 19 bases between. This CDR3 comprises 17 residues. The gene calls are TRBV18 and TRBJ1-5; D not certain. Sequences were obtained from blood. This clonotype was obtained from a woman aged 60 to 75 in good health. Here the CDR3 reads CASSPLPVTQRGQPQHF. CDR3 nucleotides: TGTGCCAGCTCACCACTCCCCGTCACCCAGCGTGGTCAGCCCCAGCATTTT.